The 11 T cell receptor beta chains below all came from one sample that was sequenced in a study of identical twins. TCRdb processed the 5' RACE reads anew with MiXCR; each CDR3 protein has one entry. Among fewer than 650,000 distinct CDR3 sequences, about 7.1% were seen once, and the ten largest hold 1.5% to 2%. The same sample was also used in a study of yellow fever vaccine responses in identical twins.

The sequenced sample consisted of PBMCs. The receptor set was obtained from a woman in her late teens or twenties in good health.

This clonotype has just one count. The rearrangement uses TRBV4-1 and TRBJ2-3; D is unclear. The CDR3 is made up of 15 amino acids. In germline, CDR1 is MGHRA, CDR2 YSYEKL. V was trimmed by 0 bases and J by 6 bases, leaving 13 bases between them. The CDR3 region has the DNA TGCGCCAGCAGCCAAGATCAGGCTAGACGGGATACGCAGTATTTT. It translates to CASSQDQARRDTQYF.

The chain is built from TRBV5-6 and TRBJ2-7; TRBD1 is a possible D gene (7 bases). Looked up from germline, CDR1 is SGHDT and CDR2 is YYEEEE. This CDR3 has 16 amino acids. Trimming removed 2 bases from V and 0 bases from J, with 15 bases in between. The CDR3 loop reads CASSLPDREASYEQYF. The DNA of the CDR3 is TGTGCCAGCAGCTTACCTGACAGGGAGGCCTCCTACGAGCAGTACTTC.

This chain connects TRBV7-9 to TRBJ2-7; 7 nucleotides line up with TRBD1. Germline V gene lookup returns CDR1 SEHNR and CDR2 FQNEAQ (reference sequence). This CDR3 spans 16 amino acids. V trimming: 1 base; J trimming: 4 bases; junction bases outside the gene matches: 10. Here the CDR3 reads CASSLGGSGTDYEQYV. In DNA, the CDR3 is TGTGCCAGCAGCTTAGGGGGGTCTGGGACAGATTACGAGCAGTACGTC.

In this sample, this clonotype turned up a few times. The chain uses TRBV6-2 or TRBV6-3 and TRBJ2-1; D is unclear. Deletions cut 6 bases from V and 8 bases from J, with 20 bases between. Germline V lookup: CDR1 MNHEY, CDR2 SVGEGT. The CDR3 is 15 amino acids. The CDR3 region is CASRLAGTRDYEQFF. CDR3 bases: TGTGCCAGCAGACTTGCAGGTACTCGCGACTATGAGCAGTTCTTC.

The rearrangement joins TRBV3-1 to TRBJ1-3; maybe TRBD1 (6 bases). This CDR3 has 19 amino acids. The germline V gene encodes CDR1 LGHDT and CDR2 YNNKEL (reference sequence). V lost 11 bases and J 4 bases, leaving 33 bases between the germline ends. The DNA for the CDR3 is TGTGCCTCCTCCCATATAGACCTCATAACCGGGGGCGCCGGAAACACCATATATTTT. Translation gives CASSHIDLITGGAGNTIYF.

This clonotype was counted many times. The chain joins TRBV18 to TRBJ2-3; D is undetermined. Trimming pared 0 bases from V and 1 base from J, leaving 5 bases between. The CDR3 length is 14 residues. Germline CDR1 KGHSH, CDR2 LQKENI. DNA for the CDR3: TGTGCCAGCTCACCACCCGGAGGCACAGATACGCAGTATTTT. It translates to CASSPPGGTDTQYF.

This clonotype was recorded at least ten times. In DNA form, the CDR3 reads TGTGCCAGCAGTCCCAGGTTGCGAAGGGTGGGAGAGACCCAGTACTTC. Encoded protein: CASSPRLRRVGETQYF. V and J are TRBV28 and TRBJ2-5; D uncertain. Trimming took off 5 bases at V and 4 bases at J, with 20 bases between the two ends. This CDR3 is built from 16 residues. CDR1 is MDHEN and CDR2 is SYDVKM in the germline V gene.

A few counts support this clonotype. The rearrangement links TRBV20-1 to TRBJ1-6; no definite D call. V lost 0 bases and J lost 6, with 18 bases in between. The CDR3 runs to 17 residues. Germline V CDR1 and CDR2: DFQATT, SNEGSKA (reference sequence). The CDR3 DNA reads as TGCAGTGCTAGAGATATTCCCACAACAGAATTTAATTCACCCCTCCACTTT. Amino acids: CSARDIPTTEFNSPLHF.

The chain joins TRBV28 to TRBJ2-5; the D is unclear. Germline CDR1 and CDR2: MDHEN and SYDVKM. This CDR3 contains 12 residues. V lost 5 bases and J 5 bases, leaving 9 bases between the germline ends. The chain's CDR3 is CASSGWFETQYF. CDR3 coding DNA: TGTGCCAGCAGTGGGTGGTTTGAGACCCAGTACTTC.

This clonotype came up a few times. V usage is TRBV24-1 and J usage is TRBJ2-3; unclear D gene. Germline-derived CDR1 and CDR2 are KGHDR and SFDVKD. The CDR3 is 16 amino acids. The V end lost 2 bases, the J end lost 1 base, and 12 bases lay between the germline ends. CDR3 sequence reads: CATSDSAERGTDTQYF. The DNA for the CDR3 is TGTGCCACCAGTGATTCAGCCGAAAGAGGCACAGATACGCAGTATTTT.

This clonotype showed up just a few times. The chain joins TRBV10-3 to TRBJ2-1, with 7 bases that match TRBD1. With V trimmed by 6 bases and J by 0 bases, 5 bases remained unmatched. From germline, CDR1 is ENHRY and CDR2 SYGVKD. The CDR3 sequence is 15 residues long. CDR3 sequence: CAISRQGVSYNEQFF. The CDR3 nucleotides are TGTGCCATCAGCCGACAGGGCGTCTCCTACAATGAGCAGTTCTTC.